These 20 T cell receptor beta chains were all obtained from the same sample, sequenced in a study of patients with pleural tuberculosis. TCRdb redid the calling of the reads with MiXCR, one entry per CDR3 protein. The table records under 65,000 distinct CDR3 sequences, around 6.7% of them present only once. All receptors derive from a human donor with pleural tuberculosis.

Ten or more counts support this clonotype. V and J are TRBV4-1 and TRBJ2-2; tentative D call: TRBD1 (6 bases). CDR3 length: 15 residues. The ends were cut back, 4 bases at V and 1 base at J, with 10 bases in the middle. The V gene's germline CDR1 is MGHRA and CDR2 YSYEKL. The CDR3 sequence: CASSPEQGNTGELFF. In nucleotides, the CDR3 is TGCGCCAGCAGCCCGGAACAGGGGAACACCGGGGAGCTGTTTTTT.

The sample holds a few counts of this clonotype. The V and J genes are TRBV12-1 and TRBJ2-2; whether TRBD1, the table's D call, matches the DNA was not checked. TRBV12-1 is a pseudogene. The CDR3 contains 18 residues. The CDR3 loop is CASSFRDYSGGYTGELFF. The CDR3 DNA reads as TGTGCCAGCAGCTTTCGTGACTACAGCGGGGGCTACACCGGGGAGCTGTTTTTT.

This clonotype was seen many times. This chain uses TRBV27 with TRBJ2-7; D possibly matches TRBD1 or TRBD2 (7 bases each). V dropped 4 bases and J dropped 6 bases, with 13 bases sitting between them. The CDR3 extends over 13 amino acids. The germline CDR1 and CDR2 sequences are MNHEY and SMNVEV (reference sequence). The CDR3 reads CASSSQGGFEQYV. In DNA, the CDR3 is TGTGCCAGCAGTTCGCAGGGGGGGTTCGAGCAGTACGTC.

This clonotype appeared many times. The rearrangement uses TRBV25-1 and TRBJ1-1, with D tentatively TRBD1 (6 bases). This CDR3 region has 13 residues. CDR1 and CDR2 from the germline V gene are MGHDK and SYGVNS. Trimming took off 7 bases at V and 3 bases at J, with 12 bases between the two ends. CDR3 bases: TGTGCCAGCATTGGACAGTTAGACACTGAAGCTTTCTTT. Residues: CASIGQLDTEAFF.

Comment on this clonotype: Possible read error: a much larger clone is one base away. The V gene is TRBV5-1, the J gene TRBJ2-2; D is unresolved. The CDR3 has 15 residues. Germline V gene lookup returns CDR1 SGHRS and CDR2 YFSETQ. CDR3 sequence (DNA): TGCGCCAGCGGCTTGGTGCCAGCAAGCACCGGGGAGCTGTTTTTT. Translation gives CASGLVPASTGELFF.

By proportion, this clonotype is large. This chain joins TRBV6-1 and TRBJ1-6; the D is unclear. Germline CDR1 is MNHNS and CDR2 is SASEGT. This CDR3 has 12 amino acids. V gave up 2 bases and J gave up 12 bases, with 8 bases separating them. CDR3 in amino acids: CASSEYGVPLHF. The CDR3 DNA sequence: TGTGCCAGCAGTGAATACGGGGTACCCCTCCACTTT.

This clonotype has ten or more counts. As DNA, the CDR3 is TGCAGTCCAGGACTAGCGGGAGATTCAACCGGGGAGCTGTTTTTT. As protein: CSPGLAGDSTGELFF. V gene TRBV20-1 combines with J gene TRBJ2-2; TRBD2 matches 13 bases. Germline-derived CDR1 and CDR2 are DFQATT and SNEGSKA (reference sequence). The CDR3 covers 15 residues. V shed 8 bases, J shed 5 bases, and the junction held 8 bases outside the gene matches.

There are a few counts of this clonotype. The rearrangement joins TRBV29-1 to TRBJ1-2; 7 positions agree with TRBD1. J lost 6 bases, V lost 4 bases, and 5 bases had no gene match. In germline, CDR1 is SQVTM, CDR2 ANQGSEA. The CDR3 is made up of 12 amino acids. DNA of the CDR3: TGCAGCGTTGCCCCGACAGGGAATGGCTACACCTTC. Protein product: CSVAPTGNGYTF.

Many counts were recorded for this clonotype. The chain carries TRBV28 and TRBJ2-7; possible D gene TRBD2, 5 bases. Between the trimmed V and J ends, which lost 6 bases and 7 bases, there was a span of 13 bases. The CDR3 has 12 amino acids. Germline CDR1 MDHEN, CDR2 SYDVKM. This chain's CDR3 is CASSLSSGEQYF. The CDR3 DNA reads TGTGCCAGCAGCCTGTCCTCGGGAGAGCAGTACTTC.

This clonotype showed up many times. This sequence joins TRBV19 and TRBJ2-7; the match to TRBD2 covers 7 bases. Germline values: CDR1 LNHDA, CDR2 SQIVND (reference sequence). V gave up 1 base and J gave up 5 bases; unmatched junction bases: 2. The CDR3 length is 13 residues. The CDR3 DNA is TGTGCCAGTAGTATAGGCGGGGGACACGAGCAGTACTTC. This encodes CASSIGGGHEQYF.

The table lists this clonotype with many counts. This rearrangement joins TRBV13 to TRBJ2-1, with 11 bases aligning to TRBD2. Germline V gives CDR1 PRHDT, CDR2 FYEKMQ (reference sequence). The CDR3 loop spans 18 amino acids. J lost 0 bases, V lost 0 bases, and 4 bases had no gene match. The CDR3 DNA reads as TGTGCCAGCAGCTTAGGACTAGCGGGGGATAGCTCCTACAATGAGCAGTTCTTC. The encoded protein is CASSLGLAGDSSYNEQFF.

This clonotype was observed many times. The rearrangement links TRBV28 to TRBJ1-2; the D gene is possibly TRBD1 (6 bases). The germline V gene has CDR1 MDHEN and CDR2 SYDVKM. The V end was cut by 8 bases, the J end by 4 bases, with 17 bases between. The CDR3 totals 14 residues. CDR3 DNA: TGTGCCAGCCCCTTCCCTGGACAGCCCTATGGCTACACCTTC. It encodes CASPFPGQPYGYTF.

This clonotype has at least ten counts. CDR3 DNA sequence: TGTGCCACAAAATCCCGGACAGGGTATACAGGCAATGAGCAGTTCTTC. It translates to CATKSRTGYTGNEQFF. The chain recombines TRBV24-1 with TRBJ2-1, with 8 bases lining up with TRBD1. CDR3 size: 16 residues. The junction had 16 bases not matched to a gene; V was cut back by 10 bases and J by 6 bases. The germline CDR1 and CDR2 sequences are KGHDR and SFDVKD.

J is TRBJ2-2 and V is TRBV28; no definite D call. CDR1 is MDHEN, CDR2 SYDVKM, per germline. Trimming took off 3 bases at V and 2 bases at J, with 7 bases between the two ends. CDR3 length: 14 residues. The chain's CDR3 is CASSFRPNTGELFF. CDR3 DNA sequence: TGTGCCAGCAGTTTCCGACCAAACACCGGGGAGCTGTTTTTT.

This clonotype appeared many times. The J gene is TRBJ2-3, the V gene TRBV2; no clear D gene. Per the germline V gene, CDR1 is SNHLY and CDR2 is FYNNEI. The CDR3 has 15 residues. Trimming left V 5 bases short and J 0 bases short, with 12 bases between. This CDR3 reads CASSPRRSSTDTQYF. The CDR3 nucleotides read TGTGCCAGCAGTCCAAGACGTTCTAGCACAGATACGCAGTATTTT. The full variable domain, with the rest looked up from reference TRBV2 and TRBJ2-3, is EPEVTQTPSHQVTQMGQEVILRCVPISNHLYFYWYRQILGQKVEFLVSFYNNEISEKSEIFDDQFSVERPDGSNFTLKIRSTKLEDSAMYFCASSPRRSSTDTQYFGPGTRLTVL.

This clonotype was counted ten times or more. The CDR3 DNA reads as TGTGCCAGCAGCTTAAGTAGCGGGAGGGCCCAAGAGCAGTTCTTC. Its protein is CASSLSSGRAQEQFF. This chain connects TRBV7-3 to TRBJ2-1; 11 bases fit TRBD2. This CDR3 region has 15 residues. J gave up 10 bases and V 1 base, and 6 bases lay outside the gene matches. Germline V lookup: CDR1 SGHTA, CDR2 FQGTGA.

At least ten counts were recorded for this clonotype. The chain employs TRBV28 and TRBJ1-5, with D perhaps TRBD1 (6 bases). The ends were cut back, 5 bases at V and 5 bases at J, with 7 bases in the middle. Germline CDR1 reads MDHEN; CDR2 reads SYDVKM. The CDR3 sequence is 12 residues long. The CDR3 DNA follows: TGTGCCAGCAGTAGGGGGGATCAGCCCCAGCATTTT. Amino acid sequence: CASSRGDQPQHF. Full variable domain (rest looked up from reference TRBV28 and TRBJ1-5): DVKVTQSSRYLVKRTGEKVFLECVQDMDHENMFWYRQDPGLGLRLIYFSYDVKMKEKGDIPEGYSVSREKKERFSLILESASTNQTSMYLCASSRGDQPQHFGDGTRLSIL.

This clonotype was seen many times. The rearrangement uses TRBV18 and TRBJ2-3; no clear D gene. Trimming removed 2 bases at V and 0 bases at J, with 6 bases between. Germline lookup yields CDR1 KGHSH and CDR2 LQKENI. This CDR3 has 14 residues. CDR3 in amino acids: CASSPGPSTDTQYF. In DNA, the CDR3 is TGTGCCAGCTCACCAGGTCCTAGCACAGATACGCAGTATTTT.

This clonotype came up a few times. The chain carries TRBV29-1 and TRBJ2-1; D perhaps matches TRBD1 (6 bases). Between the trimmed V and J ends, which lost 3 bases and 4 bases, there was a span of 16 bases. The CDR3 consists of 15 residues. The V gene's germline CDR1 is SQVTM and CDR2 ANQGSEA. CDR3 sequence reads: CSVDQQGHLYNEQFF. The CDR3 DNA sequence: TGCAGCGTTGATCAGCAGGGACACCTATACAATGAGCAGTTCTTC.

This clonotype has a count of ten or more. This chain links TRBV25-1 with TRBJ1-1; D is ambiguous. This CDR3 has 11 amino acids. Trimming shortened V by 7 bases and J by 1 base, and 4 bases separated the two germline ends. The germline V gene has CDR1 MGHDK and CDR2 SYGVNS. CDR3 loop: CASKQNTEAFF. Written as DNA, the CDR3 is TGTGCCAGCAAACAGAACACTGAAGCTTTCTTT.